The rows below give T cell receptor beta chains drawn from one sample of a study of cytomegalovirus exposure and HLA in healthy donors. The protocol was immunoSEQ multiplex PCR, while the TCRdb copy is restricted to in-frame clones and leaves out a portion. Altogether some 120,000 clones are present, roughly 77% being singletons, with the ten largest covering about 1%. The sequenced material came from PBMCs. All receptors come from a young woman in good health and CMV-seronegative. CDR3s include the opening cysteine and the closing phenylalanine or tryptophan. Fields, in order: CDR3 length, D gene, J gene, V gene, CDR3 DNA, CDR3 protein. A D gene is named only where the DNA matches it firmly.

cdr3_length: 14
d_call: NA
j_call: TRBJ1-6
v_call: TRBV7-6
cdr3_nt: TGTGCCAGCAGCCGAGGACAGAATAATTCACCCCTCCACTTT
cdr3_aa: CASSRGQNNSPLHF

cdr3_length: 13
d_call: NA
j_call: TRBJ2-1
v_call: TRBV11-3
cdr3_nt: TGTGCCAGCAGCGTAAACCCAATCGGGGAGCAGTTCTTC
cdr3_aa: CASSVNPIGEQFF

cdr3_length: 16
d_call: NA
j_call: TRBJ2-5
v_call: TRBV9
cdr3_nt: TGTGCCAGCAGCGTAGGCCCTCTAGGTCTCCAAGAGACCCAGTACTTC
cdr3_aa: CASSVGPLGLQETQYF

cdr3_length: 15
d_call: TRBD1
j_call: TRBJ1-4
v_call: TRBV27
cdr3_nt: TGTGCCAGCAGTTTAAGTGGTCAGGGGGGTGAAAAACTGTTTTTT
cdr3_aa: CASSLSGQGGEKLFF

cdr3_length: 13
d_call: NA
j_call: TRBJ1-2
v_call: TRBV19
cdr3_nt: TGTGCCAGTAGTACACAGGGAGTCACGGGCTACACCTTC
cdr3_aa: CASSTQGVTGYTF

cdr3_length: 16
d_call: NA
j_call: TRBJ2-5
v_call: TRBV5-1
cdr3_nt: TGCGCCAGCAGCCTCGATGGAGGTCTCCCCGGAGAGACCCAGTACTTC
cdr3_aa: CASSLDGGLPGETQYF

cdr3_length: 17
d_call: NA
j_call: TRBJ1-6
v_call: TRBV7-6
cdr3_nt: TGTGCCAGCAGCTTAGTAAGACAGCCTCTACCCAATTCACCCCTCCACTTT
cdr3_aa: CASSLVRQPLPNSPLHF

cdr3_length: 15
d_call: TRBD1
j_call: TRBJ2-7
v_call: TRBV19
cdr3_nt: TGTGCCAGTAGTTCACCGGGACAGGGCTCCTACGAGCAGTACTTC
cdr3_aa: CASSSPGQGSYEQYF

cdr3_length: 17
d_call: NA
j_call: TRBJ1-5
v_call: TRBV12-5
cdr3_nt: TGTGCTAGTGGTTTGGTACTAGGCCTCGAGCCGAATCAGCCCCAGCATTTT
cdr3_aa: CASGLVLGLEPNQPQHF

cdr3_length: 15
d_call: TRBD1
j_call: TRBJ1-5
v_call: TRBV2
cdr3_nt: TGTGCCAGCAGTGGACAGGGGGCGAGGAATCAGCCCCAGCATTTT
cdr3_aa: CASSGQGARNQPQHF

cdr3_length: 17
d_call: NA
j_call: TRBJ2-6
v_call: TRBV2
cdr3_nt: TGTGCCAGCAGTCGGAGGGGGCCTGCATCTGGGGCCAACGTCCTGACTTTC
cdr3_aa: CASSRRGPASGANVLTF

cdr3_length: 14
d_call: TRBD1
j_call: TRBJ1-3
v_call: TRBV9
cdr3_nt: TGTGCCAGCGGAGGGGGCCCCTCTGGAAACACCATATATTTT
cdr3_aa: CASGGGPSGNTIYF